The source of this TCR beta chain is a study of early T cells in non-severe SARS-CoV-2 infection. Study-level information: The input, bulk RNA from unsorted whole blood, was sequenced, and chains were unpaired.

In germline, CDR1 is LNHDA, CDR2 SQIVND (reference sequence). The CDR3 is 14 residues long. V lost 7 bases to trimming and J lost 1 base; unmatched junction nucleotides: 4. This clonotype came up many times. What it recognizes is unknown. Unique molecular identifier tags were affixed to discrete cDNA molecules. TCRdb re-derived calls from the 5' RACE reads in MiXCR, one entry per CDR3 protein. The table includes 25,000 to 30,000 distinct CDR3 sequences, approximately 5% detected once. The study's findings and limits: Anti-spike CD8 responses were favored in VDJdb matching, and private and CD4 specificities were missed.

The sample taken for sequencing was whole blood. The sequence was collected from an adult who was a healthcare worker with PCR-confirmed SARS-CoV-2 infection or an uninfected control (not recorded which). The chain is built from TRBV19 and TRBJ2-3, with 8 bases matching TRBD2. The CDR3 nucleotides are TGTGCCAGTATGGAGACTAGCGGCACAGATACGCAGTATTTT. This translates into CASMETSGTDTQYF. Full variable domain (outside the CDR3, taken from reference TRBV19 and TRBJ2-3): DGGITQSPKYLFRKEGQNVTLSCEQNLNHDAMYWYRQDPGQGLRLIYYSQIVNDFQKGDIAEGYSVSREKKESFPLTVTSAQKNPTAFYLCASMETSGTDTQYFGPGTRLTVL.